A selection of T cell receptor beta chains follows, all from one sample in a study of shared clonotypes between healthy human individuals. Sequencing used immunoSEQ multiplex PCR; TCRdb keeps in-frame clones, though not all of them. Counted here are 650,000 to 700,000 clones, roughly 88% occurring once; the ten biggest clones make up less than 40%. Sample: memory CD8+ T cells from PBMCs. Every receptor here comes from a man aged 18 to 35 in good health. Some clones in this sample may be carry-over from other donors' samples. The CDR3 runs from the conserved cysteine through the conserved F or W. The D gene is left open where the match is weak. Size is stated for part of the rows, as once, few or many counts, or as a class when the clone is expanded.

TRBD1,TRBJ1-2,-,TRBV7-8,TGTGCCAGCAGCCCCGTGGACAGGGGCCCTCTCGTTGGCTACACCTTC,CASSPVDRGPLVGYTF
TRBD2,TRBJ2-3,-,TRBV6-5,TGTGCCAGCAGTTACTCCCGGCTAGCGGCAGATACGCAGTATTTT,CASSYSRLAADTQYF
-,TRBJ2-1,-,TRBV7-3,TGTGCCAGCAGCTATCGCGACTGGAGGCCAAACAATGAGCAGTTCTTC,CASSYRDWRPNNEQFF
-,TRBJ2-7,once,TRBV7-9,TGTGCCAGCAGCCCCCCACAGGGAATAGGCTACGAGCAGTACTTC,CASSPPQGIGYEQYF
TRBD2,TRBJ2-1,-,TRBV9,TGTGCCAGCAGCTACCCGACTAGCGGGAGCTTTAATGGCTCCTACAATGAGCAGTTCTTC,CASSYPTSGSFNGSYNEQFF
TRBD1,TRBJ2-5,-,TRBV7-9,TGTGCCAGCACCCGGGACAGTGAGGAGACCCAGTACTTC,CASTRDSEETQYF
-,TRBJ2-2,-,TRBV29-1,TGCAGCGTCCTTCAGGGGAACACCGGGGAGCTGTTTTTT,CSVLQGNTGELFF
-,TRBJ1-5,-,TRBV7-9,TGTGCCAGCAGCGCGTATAGCAATCAGCCCCAGCATTTT,CASSAYSNQPQHF
-,TRBJ2-7,-,TRBV7-9,TGTGCCAGCAGCTTAGCAGCCTATCAGGACAGATACGAGCAGTACTTC,CASSLAAYQDRYEQYF
-,TRBJ2-1,-,TRBV4-1,TGCGCCAGCAGCCAAGATCTCGGAAGCTCCTACAATGAGCAGTTCTTC,CASSQDLGSSYNEQFF
-,TRBJ2-1,-,TRBV4-2,TGTGCCAGCAGCCAAGATGGGGCGGCGGGGTTCTTC,CASSQDGAAGFF
-,TRBJ1-2,-,TRBV12-2,TGTGCAAGTCGCTTAATGAGGGGGAGATTCTGTGGCTACACCTTC,CASRLMRGRFCGYTF
-,TRBJ2-2,-,TRBV10-3,TGTGCCATCTTAGATGATGGCGGGGAGCTGTTTTTT,CAILDDGGELFF
TRBD2,TRBJ2-3,-,TRBV27,TGTGCCAGCAGTTTATTCGTCGGGAGGGAGAGCACAGATACGCAGTATTTT,CASSLFVGRESTDTQYF
TRBD2,TRBJ2-7,-,TRBV5-4,TGTGCCAGCAGCTTCGGGCGGGAGAGGTACGAGCAGTACTTC,CASSFGRERYEQYF
-,TRBJ2-7,-,TRBV7-9,TGTGCCAGCAGCCCCCCCGCAGGGGGGGCTTTTTACGAGCAGTACTTC,CASSPPAGGAFYEQYF
-,TRBJ2-7,-,TRBV27,TGTGCCAGCAGTTTATGGGGGAGATCGTACGAGCAGTACTTC,CASSLWGRSYEQYF
-,TRBJ2-7,-,TRBV7-8,TGTGCCAGCAGCTTAGCCATGCGGACTTTCTCCTACGAGCAGTACTTC,CASSLAMRTFSYEQYF
TRBD2,TRBJ2-1,-,TRBV5-1,TGCGCCAGCAGCTTGCCGAGGGAGGGTCCGAATGAGCAGTTCTTC,CASSLPREGPNEQFF
-,TRBJ1-4,-,TRBV11-2,TGTGCCAGCAGTCGTAGTTGGAGTTCCAATGAAAAACTGTTTTTT,CASSRSWSSNEKLFF
TRBD1,TRBJ1-2,-,TRBV4-1,TGCGCCAGCAGCCCTCGGACAGGCAACTATGGCTACACCTTC,CASSPRTGNYGYTF
-,TRBJ1-1,-,TRBV5-1,TGCGCCAGCAGCTTGGCCCTCGACGCTGAAGCTTTCTTT,CASSLALDAEAFF
-,TRBJ2-1,-,TRBV12-5,TGTGCTAGTGGATCGAGCAATGAGCAGTTCTTC,CASGSSNEQFF
TRBD1,TRBJ1-2,few,TRBV4-2,TGTGCCAGCAGCCAGCCAGGGGGCGGCTATGGCTACACCTTC,CASSQPGGGYGYTF
-,TRBJ2-3,-,TRBV9,TGTGCCAGCAGCCTTCGGGCCCTTCCTAGCACAGATACGCAGTATTTT,CASSLRALPSTDTQYF
-,TRBJ2-2,-,TRBV11-2,TGTGCCAGCAGCTTAGTCTACCAGGGCTCCGGGGAGCTGTTTTTT,CASSLVYQGSGELFF
-,TRBJ1-2,-,TRBV10-2,TGCGCCAGCAGTGAGCCCGACGCGATTGCCTATGGCTACACCTTC,CASSEPDAIAYGYTF
TRBD2,TRBJ2-7,-,TRBV5-1,TGCGCCAGCAGCCTCGGGGCTAGCGGGAGCATCGAGCAGTACTTC,CASSLGASGSIEQYF
TRBD1,TRBJ2-7,-,TRBV15,TGTGCCACCAGCACTGGGCAGGGGGCCTACGAGCAGTACTTC,CATSTGQGAYEQYF
TRBD2,TRBJ2-7,-,TRBV5-4,TGTGCCAGCAGCTTGAGTAGCGGGGGTACCTACGAGCAGTACTTC,CASSLSSGGTYEQYF
-,TRBJ2-1,-,TRBV6-6,TGTGCCAGCAGTTACGCCTACAATGAGCAGTTCTTC,CASSYAYNEQFF
TRBD2,TRBJ2-1,-,TRBV19,TGTGCCAGTAGTATCTTAACTGGGACTAGCGGCGGCCCCTCCTACAATGAGCAGTTCTTC,CASSILTGTSGGPSYNEQFF
-,TRBJ2-7,-,TRBV7-3,TGTGCCAGCAGCTTATTTGGGGGGTACGAGCAGTACTTC,CASSLFGGYEQYF
-,TRBJ1-1,few,TRBV9,TGTGCCAGCAGCCCAGCCGGGACCGGGAACACTGAAGCTTTCTTT,CASSPAGTGNTEAFF
TRBD1,TRBJ2-4,-,TRBV28,TGTGCCAGCAGTTTCCGGGACAGGGGGCCGGAGAACATTCAGTACTTC,CASSFRDRGPENIQYF
-,TRBJ2-5,-,TRBV27,TGTGCCAGCAGTCCTCTCTTTGGGGTAGTTACTGGTGAGACCCAGTACTTC,CASSPLFGVVTGETQYF
TRBD1,TRBJ2-2,-,TRBV15,TGTGCCACCAGCAAGGGGGCATTTAGCACCGGGGAGCTGTTTTTT,CATSKGAFSTGELFF
TRBD2,TRBJ2-7,-,TRBV7-9,TGTGCCAGCAGCAACTGGGAGGGCCCTGGTTACGAGCAGTACTTC,CASSNWEGPGYEQYF
TRBD1,TRBJ1-4,-,TRBV4-3,TGCGCCAGCAGAGCGGACGGGACAGGGGGTGAAAAACTGTTTTTT,CASRADGTGGEKLFF
TRBD2,TRBJ2-1,-,TRBV7-9,TGTGCCAGCAGCTCAACGCTAGCGGGAGTCGTCAATGAGCAGTTCTTC,CASSSTLAGVVNEQFF
TRBD2,TRBJ2-1,-,TRBV2,TGTGCCAGCAGTGAATTGCCTAATTGGCTAGCGGGCTACAATGAGCAGTTCTTC,CASSELPNWLAGYNEQFF
-,TRBJ2-5,-,TRBV28,TGTGCCAGCAGTTTATTGGCGGGTATGTCCCAAGAGACCCAGTACTTC,CASSLLAGMSQETQYF
-,TRBJ2-6,-,TRBV2,TGTGCCAGCAGTGAATTCCGGGAAGACGGATTAAACGTCCTGACTTTC,CASSEFREDGLNVLTF
TRBD1,TRBJ1-4,-,TRBV15,TGTGCCACCAGCAGGGGGACAGCCCCAAATAATGAAAAACTGTTTTTT,CATSRGTAPNNEKLFF
-,TRBJ2-2,once,TRBV14,TGTGCCAGCAGCCCCGGAGGGTTGGACACCGGGGAGCTGTTTTTT,CASSPGGLDTGELFF